The 30 T cell receptor beta chains given below trace back to one sample, sequenced in a study of cytomegalovirus exposure and HLA in healthy donors. The PCR ran on 60 Vbeta and 13 Jbeta primers. Assay: immunoSEQ multiplex PCR; the TCRdb copy retains only in-frame clones and omits some. The sample holds nearly 110,000 clones, roughly 82% seen once. Sequenced material: PBMCs. The source is a woman aged 45-59 years in good health and CMV-seropositive.

V usage is TRBV28 and J usage is TRBJ1-5; D might be TRBD1 (5 bases). Trimming stripped 6 bases from V and 3 bases from J, with 12 bases between. Germline V gene data show CDR1 as MDHEN and CDR2 as SYDVKM. The CDR3 sequence is 14 residues long. This CDR3 is CASRAGSDNQPQHF. DNA of the CDR3: TGTGCCAGCAGGGCAGGGTCTGACAATCAGCCCCAGCATTTT.

J is TRBJ1-6 and V is TRBV5-1; possible D gene TRBD1, 6 bases. The V gene's germline CDR1 is SGHRS and CDR2 YFSETQ. The CDR3 loop spans 13 amino acids. V dropped 8 bases and J dropped 0 bases, with 6 bases sitting between them. In DNA, the CDR3 is TGCGCCAGGGACAGCTCCTATAATTCACCCCTCCACTTT. It specifies CARDSSYNSPLHF. The full variable domain, with the rest looked up from reference TRBV5-1 and TRBJ1-6, is KAGVTQTPRYLIKTRGQQVTLSCSPISGHRSVSWYQQTPGQGLQFLFEYFSETQRNKGNFPGRFSGRQFSNSRSEMNVSTLELGDSALYLCARDSSYNSPLHFGNGTRLTVT.

This chain connects TRBV28 to TRBJ2-1; 9 bases match TRBD2. The CDR3 spans 17 residues. The V gene's germline CDR1 is MDHEN and CDR2 SYDVKM. After removal of 6 bases from V and 5 bases from J, the junction contained 14 bases not matched to a gene. Here the CDR3 reads CASSWSGGGGADNEQFF. The CDR3 coding sequence is TGTGCCAGCAGCTGGAGTGGTGGCGGGGGGGCGGACAATGAGCAGTTCTTC. Filled out from reference TRBV28 and TRBJ2-1, the complete variable domain reads DVKVTQSSRYLVKRTGEKVFLECVQDMDHENMFWYRQDPGLGLRLIYFSYDVKMKEKGDIPEGYSVSREKKERFSLILESASTNQTSMYLCASSWSGGGGADNEQFFGPGTRLTVL.

V is TRBV5-1 and J is TRBJ1-2; 7 bases match TRBD1. Per germline, CDR1 SGHRS and CDR2 YFSETQ. The CDR3 totals 16 residues. The trim removed 1 base at V and 4 bases at J, leaving 10 bases unmatched. The CDR3 here is CASSLWDSPGGYGYTF. Written as DNA, the CDR3 is TGCGCCAGCAGCTTGTGGGACAGCCCCGGAGGCTATGGCTACACCTTC.

CDR3 in DNA: TGTGCCAGCTCACCTAGCGGACAGGGGGCTTATGGCTACACCTTC. This encodes CASSPSGQGAYGYTF. This chain links TRBV18 with TRBJ1-2; 11 bases fit TRBD1. With V trimmed by 3 bases and J by 5 bases, 5 bases remained unmatched. CDR3 size: 15 residues. Germline V gene lookup returns CDR1 KGHSH and CDR2 LQKENI.

V is TRBV28 and J is TRBJ1-2; tentatively, D is TRBD1 (6 bases). The CDR3 has 12 amino acids. Between the trimmed V and J ends, which lost 1 base and 8 bases, there was a span of 8 bases. In germline, CDR1 is MDHEN, CDR2 SYDVKM. The CDR3 here is CASSLLGAGYTF. The CDR3 DNA reads TGTGCCAGCAGTTTATTGGGGGCCGGCTACACCTTC.

V and J are TRBV7-2 and TRBJ2-7; maybe TRBD2 (6 bases). The CDR3 sequence is 15 residues long. In germline, CDR1 is SGHTA, CDR2 FQGNSA. V dropped 8 bases and J dropped 3 bases, with 20 bases sitting between them. Here the CDR3 reads CASVLFGGANYEQYF. The CDR3 region has the DNA TGTGCCAGCGTACTCTTTGGCGGGGCGAACTACGAGCAGTACTTC.

The V gene is TRBV18, the J gene TRBJ1-1, with D perhaps TRBD1 (6 bases). This CDR3 region has 15 residues. Germline loops: CDR1 KGHSH, CDR2 LQKENI. Trimming shortened V by 3 bases and J by 1 base, and 12 bases separated the two germline ends. The CDR3 sequence is CASSPIMGANTEAFF. CDR3 nucleotide sequence: TGTGCCAGCTCACCTATCATGGGGGCGAACACTGAAGCTTTCTTT.

This sequence joins TRBV30 and TRBJ1-2; a possible D gene is TRBD1 (5 bases). Trimming removed 4 bases at V and 9 bases at J, with 15 bases between. The CDR3 has 12 amino acids. In germline, CDR1 is GTSNPN, CDR2 SVGIG (reference sequence). The CDR3 nucleotides read TGTGCCTGGACCAACGTGGGGGGTAGCTACACCTTC. Protein: CAWTNVGGSYTF. Based on the CDR3 plus reference TRBV30 and TRBJ1-2, the full variable domain is SQTIHQWPATLVQPVGSPLSLECTVEGTSNPNLYWYRQAAGRGLQLLFYSVGIGQISSEVPQNLSASRPQDRQFILSSKKLLLSDSGFYLCAWTNVGGSYTFGSGTRLTVV.

The chain carries TRBV2 and TRBJ1-2, with a tentative D call TRBD1 (5 bases). Per the germline V gene, CDR1 is SNHLY and CDR2 is FYNNEI. The CDR3 consists of 14 residues. The V gene lost 0 bases and the J gene lost 7 bases, with 12 bases spanning the gap. The CDR3 sequence: CASSEALRQSGYTF. The CDR3 DNA sequence: TGTGCCAGCAGTGAAGCGCTTCGACAGTCTGGCTACACCTTC.

A note on this clone: In the same sample, other DNA sequences code for this CDR3. V is TRBV27 and J is TRBJ1-4; tentative D call: TRBD1 (6 bases). The CDR3 consists of 13 residues. V was shortened by 1 base and J by 7 bases, with 7 bases between the two germline ends. Germline loops: CDR1 MNHEY, CDR2 SMNVEV (reference sequence). DNA for the CDR3: TGTGCCAGCAGTTTATTAGGGGGTGAAAAACTGTTTTTT. Its protein is CASSLLGGEKLFF.

V and J are TRBV4-1 and TRBJ2-1; TRBD2 matches at 14 bases. Germline assignment: CDR1 MGHRA and CDR2 YSYEKL. This CDR3 region has 18 residues. The V gene end was trimmed by 4 bases and the J gene end by 7 bases; junction bases not matched to a gene: 12. The CDR3 DNA follows: TGCGCCAGCAGCCTCGGTTGGTGGACTAGCGGGGGGCGAAATGAGCAGTTCTTC. It yields the protein CASSLGWWTSGGRNEQFF.

This clone was found once. This chain uses TRBV5-1 with TRBJ2-3, with TRBD2 identical over 13 bases. CDR1 and CDR2 (germline): SGHRS, YFSETQ. After removal of 5 bases from V and 5 bases from J, the junction contained 5 bases not matched to a gene. This CDR3 comprises 15 residues. The CDR3 sequence: CASRDRTSGGDTQYF. The CDR3 DNA reads as TGCGCCAGCAGAGACCGGACTAGCGGGGGAGATACGCAGTATTTT.

The chain has TRBV28 and TRBJ2-1; 8 nucleotides agree with TRBD1. There are 12 residues in the CDR3. Germline V gives CDR1 MDHEN, CDR2 SYDVKM. J was trimmed by 4 bases and V by 8 bases; bases with no gene match: 1. The CDR3: CASGTGYNEQFF. CDR3 coding DNA: TGTGCCAGCGGGACAGGTTACAATGAGCAGTTCTTC.

This clone was picked up a small number of times. This sequence joins TRBV5-5 and TRBJ1-1, with a possible D match to TRBD1 (6 bases). Between the trimmed V and J ends, which lost 2 bases and 6 bases, there was a span of 14 bases. This CDR3 spans 14 amino acids. Germline V gene sequence: CDR1 SGHKS, CDR2 YYEKEE (reference sequence). In nucleotides, the CDR3 is TGTGCCAGCAGCTTAGGGGGAATTAGGGCTGAAGCTTTCTTT. It specifies CASSLGGIRAEAFF.

The chain couples TRBV2 to TRBJ2-2, with TRBD2 identical over 10 bases. The CDR3 contains 16 residues. The germline V gene has CDR1 SNHLY and CDR2 FYNNEI. Trimming removed 7 bases from V and 2 bases from J; junction bases left unmatched: 7. CDR3 coding DNA: TGTGCCAGCACTAGAGGACTAGCGGTTAACACCGGGGAGCTGTTTTTT. Residues: CASTRGLAVNTGELFF.

The J gene is TRBJ2-1, the V gene TRBV5-1; 9 bases are shared with TRBD2. From germline, CDR1 is SGHRS and CDR2 YFSETQ. V lost 0 bases, J lost 3 bases, and 4 bases stayed unmatched. This CDR3 has 16 amino acids. CDR3 loop: CASSLAGTSNYNEQFF. The CDR3 coding sequence is TGCGCCAGCAGCTTGGCCGGGACTAGCAACTACAATGAGCAGTTCTTC.

The chain joins TRBV13 to TRBJ1-3; no definite D call. Germline CDR1 is PRHDT and CDR2 is FYEKMQ (reference sequence). The CDR3 runs to 14 residues. Trimming took off 5 bases at V and 4 bases at J, with 12 bases between the two ends. The CDR3 spells CASSLRGEGNTIYF. In nucleotides, the CDR3 is TGTGCCAGCAGCCTCCGCGGGGAGGGAAACACCATATATTTT.

This rearrangement joins TRBV10-3 to TRBJ1-5, with TRBD1 as a possible D gene (6 bases). From germline, CDR1 is ENHRY and CDR2 SYGVKD. Deletions cut 5 bases from V and 4 bases from J, with 15 bases between. The CDR3 has 15 amino acids. The CDR3 loop is CAISPTGIPNQPQHF. In DNA, the CDR3 is TGTGCCATCAGTCCAACAGGGATTCCTAATCAGCCCCAGCATTTT.

The chain links TRBV28 to TRBJ2-7; TRBD2 aligns across 8 bases. The germline V gene encodes CDR1 MDHEN and CDR2 SYDVKM. J was trimmed by 6 bases and V by 2 bases; bases with no gene match: 9. The CDR3 extends over 15 amino acids. The CDR3 sequence: CASSLGGGTPREQYF. In nucleotides, the CDR3 is TGTGCCAGCAGTTTAGGCGGGGGGACTCCTCGCGAGCAGTACTTC.

The chain employs TRBV7-2 and TRBJ1-4; D gene unclear. CDR1 and CDR2 from the germline V gene are SGHTA and FQGNSA. This CDR3 is 13 amino acids long. Trimming pared 1 base from V and 10 bases from J, leaving 10 bases between. This chain's CDR3 is CASSLELNGKLFF. The CDR3 DNA is TGTGCCAGCAGCTTAGAACTTAACGGAAAACTGTTTTTT.

This clone was seen more than once but under ten times. This chain links TRBV30 with TRBJ1-2; D unresolved. Between the trimmed V and J ends, which lost 8 bases and 8 bases, there was a span of 21 bases. This CDR3 is built from 13 residues. Germline CDR1 and CDR2: GTSNPN and SVGIG (reference sequence). CDR3 in amino acids: CARLTTRSGGYTF. The CDR3 region has the DNA TGTGCCCGGCTTACGACAAGGTCGGGAGGCTACACCTTC.

This rearrangement joins TRBV6-6 to TRBJ1-4; no reliable D call. V lost 7 bases and J lost 7, with 13 bases in between. The CDR3 has 13 amino acids. Germline loops: CDR1 MNHNY, CDR2 SVGAGI (reference sequence). The CDR3 DNA reads as TGTGCCAGCAAGACACTTCTCGGTGAAAAACTGTTTTTT. Amino acids: CASKTLLGEKLFF.

This rearrangement joins TRBV28 to TRBJ2-1; D perhaps matches TRBD2 (6 bases). This CDR3 has 15 residues. Trimming stripped 1 base from V and 1 base from J, with 8 bases between. Germline values: CDR1 MDHEN, CDR2 SYDVKM. CDR3 protein: CASSLSGGSYNEQFF. CDR3 in DNA: TGTGCCAGCAGTTTATCCGGGGGTTCCTACAATGAGCAGTTCTTC.

The rearrangement links TRBV5-1 to TRBJ1-1; no definite D call. The CDR3 spans 14 residues. V was cut by 5 bases and J by 6 bases, with 17 bases left in between. Germline V gene lookup returns CDR1 SGHRS and CDR2 YFSETQ. The CDR3 reads CASSSVGGYAEAFF. The CDR3 DNA reads TGCGCCAGCAGTTCCGTAGGAGGTTATGCTGAAGCTTTCTTT.

The genes are TRBV15 and TRBJ1-4; 7 bases are shared with TRBD1. Germline CDR1 LNHNV, CDR2 YYDKDF (reference sequence). V shed 9 bases, J shed 7 bases, and the junction held 8 bases outside the gene matches. The CDR3 contains 13 residues. The CDR3 nucleotides are TGTGCCACGGTAAAGACAGGGAGTGAAAAACTGTTTTTT. It specifies CATVKTGSEKLFF.

The rearrangement uses TRBV7-2 and TRBJ2-1; possible D gene TRBD2, 6 bases. CDR3 length equals 14 residues. Trimming left V 1 base short and J 15 bases short, with 19 bases between. CDR1 SGHTA and CDR2 FQGNSA come from the germline V gene. DNA for the CDR3: TGTGCCAGCAGCTTAGTGGGAGATCCCGGGGGTACGTTCTTC. As protein: CASSLVGDPGGTFF.

The gene calls are TRBV7-2 and TRBJ2-5; TRBD1 agrees at 7 bases. This CDR3 has 14 amino acids. Germline-derived CDR1 and CDR2 are SGHTA and FQGNSA. The J segment lost 5 bases and the V segment lost 5 bases, leaving 8 bases of the junction unmatched. CDR3 region: CASSVGTARETQYF. CDR3 nucleotides: TGTGCCAGCAGCGTAGGGACAGCCCGGGAGACCCAGTACTTC.

The chain couples TRBV19 to TRBJ1-1; D might be TRBD1 (5 bases). CDR3 length equals 13 residues. The V gene's germline CDR1 is LNHDA and CDR2 SQIVND (reference sequence). The V and J ends lost 5 bases and 11 bases respectively, with 18 bases between them. CDR3 loop: CASSVSPGIQAFF. The CDR3 coding sequence is TGTGCCAGTAGTGTGTCGCCAGGGATACAGGCTTTCTTT.

The CDR3 is CATGGGADYGYTF. CDR3 nucleotides: TGTGCCACTGGGGGGGGCGCGGACTATGGCTACACCTTC. This chain joins TRBV28 and TRBJ1-2, with D perhaps TRBD1 (6 bases). This CDR3 is 13 amino acids long. The V and J ends lost 10 bases and 3 bases respectively, with 15 bases between them. Germline values: CDR1 MDHEN, CDR2 SYDVKM.